The 29 T cell receptor beta chains presented below share a single source sample, sequenced in a study of human T cells and chemical hapten exposure. The template was total RNA from unfractionated whole blood. TCRdb reprocessed the 5' RACE reads via MiXCR and lists one record per CDR3 protein. Of tens of thousands of distinct CDR3 sequences listed, 7.7% are singletons. The receptors stem from a male donor in good health.

The chain is built from TRBV5-4 and TRBJ2-1; D assignment may be TRBD1 or TRBD2 (5 bases each). CDR1 and CDR2 from the germline V gene are SGHNT and YYREEE (reference sequence). The V end lost 0 bases, the J end lost 7 bases, and 11 bases lay between the germline ends. This CDR3 has 14 residues. This CDR3 is CASSLAGTPNEQFF. The CDR3 nucleotides read TGTGCCAGCAGCTTGGCCGGGACCCCTAATGAGCAGTTCTTC.

This clonotype was counted many times. The V gene is TRBV18, the J gene TRBJ2-7; the D gene could be TRBD1 or TRBD2 (7 bases each). Germline assignment: CDR1 KGHSH and CDR2 LQKENI. The CDR3 contains 15 residues. V lost 3 bases to trimming and J lost 2 bases, with 14 bases between them. The CDR3 nucleotides are TGTGCCAGCTCACCGCGGCAGGGGGGGCCCTACGAGCAGTACTTC. Its protein product is CASSPRQGGPYEQYF.

This sequence joins TRBV19 and TRBJ2-1; tentative D call: TRBD2 (5 bases). This CDR3 is built from 16 residues. V was cut by 5 bases and J by 0 bases, with 14 bases left in between. Germline CDR1 LNHDA, CDR2 SQIVND (reference sequence). The CDR3 region has the DNA TGTGCCAGTAGTCCTCTCCAGCGGACCTCCTACAATGAGCAGTTCTTC. It encodes CASSPLQRTSYNEQFF. Drawing the rest from reference TRBV19 and TRBJ2-1, the complete variable domain is DGGITQSPKYLFRKEGQNVTLSCEQNLNHDAMYWYRQDPGQGLRLIYYSQIVNDFQKGDIAEGYSVSREKKESFPLTVTSAQKNPTAFYLCASSPLQRTSYNEQFFGPGTRLTVL.

This clonotype was counted ten times or more. The chain employs TRBV5-1 and TRBJ2-1, with 12 bases matching TRBD2. Germline CDR1 is SGHRS and CDR2 is YFSETQ. V shed 1 base and J 7 bases; nucleotides not matched to a gene: 6. The CDR3 extends over 16 amino acids. The CDR3 spells CASSLLAGGPGNEQFF. CDR3 in DNA: TGCGCCAGCAGCTTGCTAGCGGGGGGGCCGGGTAATGAGCAGTTCTTC. Based on the CDR3 plus reference TRBV5-1 and TRBJ2-1, the full variable domain is KAGVTQTPRYLIKTRGQQVTLSCSPISGHRSVSWYQQTPGQGLQFLFEYFSETQRNKGNFPGRFSGRQFSNSRSEMNVSTLELGDSALYLCASSLLAGGPGNEQFFGPGTRLTVL.

This clonotype was seen only a few times. V is TRBV10-3 and J is TRBJ2-7; 11 bases align to TRBD1. The CDR3 has 17 residues. Germline trimming cut 3 bases from V and 2 bases from J; bases unmatched to any gene: 9. Per germline, CDR1 ENHRY and CDR2 SYGVKD. The CDR3 region has the DNA TGTGCCATCAGTGAAAGAAGGACAGGGGGCAAAACCTACGAGCAGTACTTC. Translating gives CAISERRTGGKTYEQYF.

This clonotype was recorded many times. The chain combines TRBV5-6 with TRBJ1-1; 8 positions agree with TRBD1. The CDR3 has 15 residues. From germline, CDR1 is SGHDT and CDR2 YYEEEE. The junction had 10 bases not matched to a gene; V was cut back by 2 bases and J by 7 bases. The CDR3 sequence: CASSFRLDRAFEAFF. CDR3 DNA: TGTGCCAGCAGCTTCAGGCTGGACAGGGCCTTTGAAGCTTTCTTT. The whole variable domain, filled in from reference TRBV5-6 and TRBJ1-1, reads DAGVTQSPTHLIKTRGQQVTLRCSPKSGHDTVSWYQQALGQGPQFIFQYYEEEERQRGNFPDRFSGHQFPNYSSELNVNALLLGDSALYLCASSFRLDRAFEAFFGQGTRLTVV.

This clonotype was seen repeatedly, ten times or more. The V and J genes are TRBV12-3 or TRBV12-4 and TRBJ2-7; 9 nucleotides match TRBD2. V was clipped by 3 bases and J by 6 bases; unmatched bases: 3. The CDR3 has 13 residues. The CDR3 sequence is CASSLGLAAEQYF. CDR3 in DNA: TGTGCCAGCAGTTTGGGACTAGCCGCCGAGCAGTACTTC.

In this sample, this clonotype turned up a few times. The gene calls are TRBV2 and TRBJ1-5; 8 bases fit TRBD1. V lost 5 bases, J lost 6 bases, and 9 bases stayed unmatched. Germline V gives CDR1 SNHLY, CDR2 FYNNEI. The CDR3 consists of 15 residues. CDR3 residues: CASSLDRGRGQPQHF. CDR3 DNA: TGTGCCAGCAGTCTTGACAGGGGAAGGGGTCAGCCCCAGCATTTT.

There are a few counts of this clonotype. The chain has TRBV7-2 and TRBJ2-3; possible D gene TRBD2, 6 bases. V dropped 3 bases and J dropped 4 bases, with 14 bases sitting between them. Germline V gene sequence: CDR1 SGHTA, CDR2 FQGNSA. The CDR3 runs 15 residues. CDR3 bases: TGTGCCAGCAGCTTTAGTGGCGGGATGCCAGATACGCAGTATTTT. Translating it yields CASSFSGGMPDTQYF.

This clonotype was seen a handful of times. Germline is not matched at one junction end, which may reflect a read error. The rearrangement links TRBV3-1 to TRBJ2-3, with D possibly TRBD1 on 5 matching bases. The V gene's germline CDR1 is LGHDT and CDR2 YNNKEL (reference sequence). The CDR3 runs 13 residues. The CDR3 region has the DNA TGTGCCAGCAGCCAAGGGGGCACGGATACGCAGTATTTT. Translation gives CASSQGGTDTQYF.

V gene TRBV25-1 combines with J gene TRBJ1-5, with 8 positions matching TRBD1. Germline trimming cut 6 bases from V and 0 bases from J; bases unmatched to any gene: 1. Germline assignment: CDR1 MGHDK and CDR2 SYGVNS. The CDR3 is made up of 14 amino acids. CDR3 DNA sequence: TGTGCCAGCAGAGGACAGGGTAGCAATCAGCCCCAGCATTTT. The encoded protein is CASRGQGSNQPQHF.

This clonotype was seen many times. V usage is TRBV29-1 and J usage is TRBJ1-5, with 9 bases identical to TRBD1. This CDR3 is 16 amino acids long. Trimming took 7 bases from V and 7 from J; bases not matched to a gene: 17. Germline V gene data show CDR1 as SQVTM and CDR2 as ANQGSEA. The DNA for the CDR3 is TGCAGCGCTCTAAACCCACCGGACAGGGGTTGGCAGCCCCAGCATTTT. Its translation is CSALNPPDRGWQPQHF.

This clonotype was observed a few times. The chain joins TRBV12-3 or TRBV12-4 to TRBJ2-7, with 12 bases aligning to TRBD1. V trimming: 5 bases; J trimming: 2 bases; junction bases outside the gene matches: 7. This CDR3 spans 16 amino acids. The chain's CDR3 is CASSGNRDRGPYEQYF. DNA of the CDR3: TGTGCCAGCAGTGGGAACCGGGACAGGGGGCCCTACGAGCAGTACTTC.

The chain uses TRBV20-1 and TRBJ2-7, with 13 bases that match TRBD2. This CDR3 comprises 15 residues. Germline CDR1 and CDR2: DFQATT and SNEGSKA (reference sequence). V lost 1 base and J lost 6; bases outside the gene matches: 6. The DNA for the CDR3 is TGCAGTGCTAGAGGAGGGACTAGCGGGGATGTCGAGCAGTACTTC. It encodes CSARGGTSGDVEQYF.

This clonotype was counted between two and nine times. The genes are TRBV6-2 or TRBV6-3 and TRBJ1-1, with D unclear. CDR3 size: 13 residues. CDR1 and CDR2 (germline): MNHEY, SVGEGT. Trimming took off 2 bases at V and 10 bases at J, with 14 bases between the two ends. In DNA, the CDR3 is TGTGCCAGCAGTTACCCTTTTAGCGGAGGAGCTTTCTTT. This translates into CASSYPFSGGAFF.

At least ten counts were recorded for this clonotype. V and J are TRBV10-3 and TRBJ1-2, with 9 bases lining up with TRBD1. The germline V gene encodes CDR1 ENHRY and CDR2 SYGVKD. The junction had 1 base not matched to a gene; V was cut back by 0 bases and J by 5 bases. This CDR3 is 14 amino acids long. The CDR3 sequence: CAISESGTGYGYTF. The DNA of the CDR3 is TGTGCCATCAGTGAGTCCGGGACAGGGTATGGCTACACCTTC.

The chain joins TRBV20-1 to TRBJ2-1, with TRBD1 matching 9 bases. Trimming removed 2 bases from V and 7 bases from J; junction bases left unmatched: 6. Germline V lookup: CDR1 DFQATT, CDR2 SNEGSKA (reference sequence). The CDR3 runs to 14 residues. CDR3: CSARLQGAGNEQFF. In DNA, the CDR3 is TGCAGTGCTAGACTACAGGGGGCAGGGAATGAGCAGTTCTTC.

This clonotype was found a few times. The chain combines TRBV9 with TRBJ1-6; D may be TRBD1 (6 bases). This CDR3 is 15 amino acids long. The germline V gene encodes CDR1 SGDLS and CDR2 YYNGEE. Trimming took off 2 bases at V and 7 bases at J, with 13 bases between the two ends. The CDR3 sequence is CASSVSLDRNSPLHF. CDR3 DNA sequence: TGTGCCAGCAGCGTGTCATTGGACAGAAATTCACCCCTCCACTTT.

This clonotype has a handful of counts. The chain carries TRBV29-1 and TRBJ2-1; 9 bases match TRBD1. The CDR3 is 14 amino acids. The V and J ends lost 7 bases and 0 bases, in that order; junction bases with no gene match: 4. Germline V CDR1 and CDR2: SQVTM, ANQGSEA. The CDR3 sequence is CSAEDRGSYNEQFF. CDR3 sequence (DNA): TGCAGCGCGGAGGACAGGGGCTCCTACAATGAGCAGTTCTTC.

This clonotype was counted ten times or more. The rearrangement joins TRBV6-2 or TRBV6-3 to TRBJ2-3; unclear D gene. The CDR3 runs to 13 residues. V lost 0 bases and J lost 4, with 5 bases in between. Germline loops: CDR1 MNHEY, CDR2 SVGEGT. CDR3 sequence: CASSYSRPDTQYF. Here the CDR3 DNA reads TGTGCCAGCAGTTACTCGAGGCCAGATACGCAGTATTTT.

This sequence joins TRBV5-6 and TRBJ2-2; D ambiguous. Germline V gene data show CDR1 as SGHDT and CDR2 as YYEEEE. Trimming pared 0 bases from V and 0 bases from J, leaving 6 bases between. The CDR3 spans 15 residues. CDR3: CASSLDLANTGELFF. The CDR3 DNA reads TGTGCCAGCAGCTTGGATCTAGCGAACACCGGGGAGCTGTTTTTT.

V usage is TRBV6-9 and J usage is TRBJ1-3; possibly TRBD1 for D (5 bases). CDR1 is MNHGY, CDR2 SVAAGI, per germline. Trimming took off 9 bases at V and 8 bases at J, with 29 bases between the two ends. The CDR3 is made up of 17 amino acids. CDR3 nucleotides: TGTGCCAGAGTACCTCATAAGCCCCAGGGTGGAGGAGACACCATATATTTT. It translates to CARVPHKPQGGGDTIYF.

This clonotype has ten or more counts. The chain couples TRBV14 to TRBJ2-3; D is ambiguous. CDR3 size: 14 residues. V lost 0 bases and J 2 bases, leaving 6 bases between the germline ends. Germline-derived CDR1 and CDR2 are SGHDN and FVKESK. The CDR3 nucleotides are TGTGCCAGCAGCCAAGATAGCACCACAGATACGCAGTATTTT. It specifies CASSQDSTTDTQYF.

This rearrangement joins TRBV3-1 to TRBJ2-1; 9 bases match TRBD2. This CDR3 comprises 16 residues. J gave up 2 bases and V 4 bases, and 6 bases lay outside the gene matches. Per germline, CDR1 LGHDT and CDR2 YNNKEL (reference sequence). The CDR3 loop reads CASSPGAGGPYNEQFF. Here the CDR3 DNA reads TGTGCCAGCAGCCCAGGGGCGGGAGGGCCCTACAATGAGCAGTTCTTC.

The chain carries TRBV7-9 and TRBJ2-2; D call uncertain. CDR1 is SEHNR, CDR2 FQNEAQ, per germline (reference sequence). CDR3 length equals 16 residues. V lost 2 bases, J lost 0 bases, and 10 bases lay in between. CDR3 in amino acids: CASSLIQVSNTGELFF. Written as DNA, the CDR3 is TGTGCCAGCAGCTTAATCCAAGTTTCGAACACCGGGGAGCTGTTTTTT.

The gene calls are TRBV14 and TRBJ1-1; D gene unclear. This CDR3 contains 14 residues. V was pared by 4 bases and J by 2 bases, with 11 bases between. Germline V CDR1 and CDR2: SGHDN, FVKESK. The CDR3: CASSPRTFNTEAFF. In nucleotides, the CDR3 is TGTGCCAGCAGCCCCCGGACTTTCAACACTGAAGCTTTCTTT.

As for this clonotype: The junction departs from germline at one end; a sequencing error may be responsible. The rearrangement joins TRBV25-1 to TRBJ1-6; D unresolved. The CDR3 has 13 amino acids. The V gene's germline CDR1 is MGHDK and CDR2 SYGVNS. CDR3 nucleotides: TGTGCCAGCAGAGAATCGGCGGGTCCGGCCCTCCACTTT. It codes for CASRESAGPALHF.

The rearrangement joins TRBV25-1 to TRBJ1-2; D might be TRBD1 (6 bases). This CDR3 has 13 residues. Germline V lookup: CDR1 MGHDK, CDR2 SYGVNS. Trimming removed 1 base at V and 8 bases at J, with 11 bases between. As DNA, the CDR3 is TGTGCCAGCAGTGAATTCGTAGGGACAGGCTACACCTTC. Residues: CASSEFVGTGYTF.

There are a few counts of this clonotype. The rearrangement joins TRBV6-2 or TRBV6-3 to TRBJ1-1; D gene ambiguous. V was trimmed by 7 bases and J by 1 base, leaving 4 bases between them. This CDR3 spans 11 amino acids. Germline CDR1 is MNHEY and CDR2 is SVGEGT. The CDR3 loop is CASIKNTEAFF. As DNA, the CDR3 is TGTGCCAGCATTAAGAACACTGAAGCTTTCTTT.